The 9 T cell receptor beta chains reported below all come from one sample, sequenced in a study of blood T cell repertoires in COVID-19. The data were produced by immunoSEQ multiplex PCR, yet TCRdb's version contains in-frame clones alone and is incomplete. The sample carries 250,000 to 350,000 clones, under 95% recorded once. Input material: PBMCs or T cells enriched from blood (not recorded which). These receptors came from a woman aged 25 to 39 who had recovered from COVID-19.

The CDR3 DNA reads as TGCGCCAGCAGCAGCACAGGCTATCAGCCCCAGCATTTT. Residues: CASSSTGYQPQHF. V and J are TRBV5-1 and TRBJ1-5, with D tentatively TRBD1 (5 bases). CDR1 and CDR2 (germline): SGHRS, YFSETQ. Trimming stripped 4 bases from V and 5 bases from J, with 10 bases between. This CDR3 has 13 residues.

The rearrangement links TRBV11-2 to TRBJ2-2; D ambiguous. CDR3 length equals 14 residues. Looked up from germline, CDR1 is SGHAT and CDR2 is FQNNGV. V lost 6 bases, J lost 3 bases, and 11 bases lay in between. CDR3 nucleotides: TGTGCCAGCAGTCAGACATCTTACACCGGGGAGCTGTTTTTT. Translating gives CASSQTSYTGELFF.

This chain joins TRBV5-4 and TRBJ1-5; tentative D call: TRBD1 (5 bases). V was cut by 2 bases and J by 0 bases, with 9 bases left in between. The CDR3 totals 15 residues. Germline lookup yields CDR1 SGHNT and CDR2 YYREEE (reference sequence). The CDR3 here is CASSFRDYSNQPQHF. CDR3 sequence (DNA): TGTGCCAGCAGCTTCAGGGATTATAGCAATCAGCCCCAGCATTTT.

The V and J genes are TRBV28 and TRBJ2-5, with D possibly being TRBD1 (6 bases). The CDR3 spans 14 residues. With 8 bases removed from V and 0 bases from J, the gap between germline ends came to 13 bases. CDR1 is MDHEN, CDR2 SYDVKM, per germline. As DNA, the CDR3 is TGTGCCAGCCTACTACAGGGCTACCAAGAGACCCAGTACTTC. It yields the protein CASLLQGYQETQYF.

The chain has TRBV10-3 and TRBJ1-2; 8 bases line up with TRBD1. CDR3 length: 15 amino acids. Germline V gives CDR1 ENHRY, CDR2 SYGVKD. After removal of 0 bases from V and 7 bases from J, the junction contained 7 bases not matched to a gene. The chain's CDR3 is CAISESARGLAGYTF. The CDR3 DNA reads TGTGCCATCAGTGAGTCCGCCAGGGGGCTGGCTGGCTACACCTTC.

The V gene is TRBV19, the J gene TRBJ2-1; D call uncertain. Trimming took 6 bases from V and 4 from J, leaving 10 bases between them. The V gene's germline CDR1 is LNHDA and CDR2 SQIVND (reference sequence). There are 13 residues in the CDR3. CDR3 region: CASRGGVYNEQFF. In nucleotides, the CDR3 is TGTGCCAGTAGGGGTGGAGTGTACAATGAGCAGTTCTTC.

The chain links TRBV4-1 to TRBJ1-1; possibly TRBD1 for D (6 bases). In germline, CDR1 is MGHRA, CDR2 YSYEKL. The V end lost 3 bases, the J end lost 6 bases, and 20 bases lay between the germline ends. The CDR3 length is 16 residues. In nucleotides, the CDR3 is TGCGCCAGCAGCCAGGAAATTAGACAGGTAGAGGCTGAAGCTTTCTTT. Translated, it gives CASSQEIRQVEAEAFF.

The chain employs TRBV6-2 or TRBV6-3 and TRBJ1-2; TRBD1 matches 7 bases. CDR1 and CDR2 (germline): MNHEY, SVGEGT. This CDR3 has 14 residues. V lost 1 base and J lost 5; bases outside the gene matches: 4. The CDR3 bases are TGTGCCAGCAGTTACTGGATACAGGGGTATGGCTACACCTTC. The encoded protein is CASSYWIQGYGYTF.

J is TRBJ2-7 and V is TRBV7-6; perhaps TRBD2 as D (5 bases). The germline V gene encodes CDR1 SGHVS and CDR2 FNYEAQ. The CDR3 loop spans 13 amino acids. The V and J ends lost 4 bases and 4 bases respectively, with 11 bases between them. The chain's CDR3 is CASSSGVMYEQYF. The CDR3 DNA is TGTGCCAGCAGCTCCGGGGTGATGTACGAGCAGTACTTC.